In this sample, the clone carrying this TCR beta chain turned up a few times. The data were taken from a study of T-cell reconstitution after alpha-beta-depleted transplantation in children. Unique molecular identifiers were incorporated during preparation of the TCRbeta library. TCRdb redid the calling of the PCR reads with MiXCR, one entry per CDR3 protein. Among more than 250,000 distinct CDR3 sequences, 9.9% were seen once, and the ten largest hold 10%. CDR3 length equals 16 residues. V lost 4 bases to trimming and J lost 0 bases, with 13 bases between them. This clonotype was sampled from a human donor who donated a stem cell graft to a child with SCID. The chain has TRBV12-3 or TRBV12-4 and TRBJ2-1, with D tentatively TRBD2 (7 bases). The source material was PBMCs from the stem cell graft donor, sampled from the stem cell graft. The CDR3 region is CASSSAGASSYNEQFF. In DNA form, the CDR3 reads TGTGCCAGCAGTTCCGCGGGGGCGAGCTCCTACAATGAGCAGTTCTTC.